Presented here are 26 T cell receptor beta chains from one specimen sequenced in a study of cytomegalovirus exposure and HLA in healthy donors. Amplification used 60 Vbeta primers and 13 Jbeta primers. The table came from immunoSEQ multiplex PCR; TCRdb's copy has only in-frame clones and leaves some out. Here the sample spans under 150,000 clones, 60% to 85% being singletons. The sample comprised PBMCs. The receptors stem from a woman in her forties in good health and CMV-seronegative.

This chain joins TRBV30 and TRBJ2-1; TRBD2 might be the D (6 bases). Germline V gives CDR1 GTSNPN, CDR2 SVGIG (reference sequence). The CDR3 has 13 residues. V was shortened by 0 bases and J by 7 bases, with 10 bases between the two germline ends. The CDR3 protein is CAWSVEGLNEQFF. CDR3 sequence (DNA): TGTGCCTGGAGTGTGGAGGGACTGAATGAGCAGTTCTTC.

The chain carries TRBV19 and TRBJ2-3; 7 bases agree with TRBD1. This CDR3 is 16 amino acids long. Germline assignment: CDR1 LNHDA and CDR2 SQIVND (reference sequence). The junction had 12 bases not matched to a gene; V was cut back by 7 bases and J by 2 bases. The CDR3 is CASKKGDRGTTDTQYF. In DNA form, the CDR3 reads TGTGCCAGTAAAAAGGGGGACAGAGGGACCACAGATACGCAGTATTTT.

This clone was seen only once. J is TRBJ2-4 and V is TRBV29-1; D might be TRBD2 (6 bases). Per the germline V gene, CDR1 is SQVTM and CDR2 is ANQGSEA. The ends were cut back, 3 bases at V and 5 bases at J, with 8 bases in the middle. The CDR3 loop spans 12 amino acids. The CDR3 region is CSVDGGENIQYF. CDR3 in DNA: TGCAGCGTTGACGGAGGGGAAAACATTCAGTACTTC.

The rearrangement joins TRBV6-5 to TRBJ1-1; 8 positions match TRBD1. Trimming cost V 5 bases and J 4 bases; bases outside gene matches: 6. This CDR3 is 14 amino acids long. The germline V gene has CDR1 MNHEY and CDR2 SVGAGI. CDR3 nucleotide sequence: TGTGCCAGCAGTCCCGGGACAGGCATCACTGAAGCTTTCTTT. It codes for CASSPGTGITEAFF.

V usage is TRBV28 and J usage is TRBJ2-4; TRBD2 matches at 13 bases. Trimming took 6 bases from V and 9 from J; bases not matched to a gene: 5. CDR1 is MDHEN, CDR2 SYDVKM, per germline. The CDR3 has 14 amino acids. The CDR3 region is CASRGLAGVGIQYF. Written as DNA, the CDR3 is TGTGCCAGCAGAGGACTAGCGGGAGTGGGCATTCAGTACTTC.

The rearrangement joins TRBV30 to TRBJ1-4; D gene unclear. The CDR3 sequence is 13 residues long. Per the germline V gene, CDR1 is GTSNPN and CDR2 is SVGIG (reference sequence). Trimming removed 0 bases at V and 8 bases at J, with 10 bases between. CDR3 sequence: CAWSVRVWEKLFF. The CDR3 DNA sequence: TGTGCCTGGAGTGTACGGGTCTGGGAAAAACTGTTTTTT.

This chain links TRBV27 with TRBJ1-4; D not certain. CDR1 MNHEY and CDR2 SMNVEV come from the germline V gene (reference sequence). Trimming left V 2 bases short and J 4 bases short, with 5 bases between. CDR3 length: 13 residues. The CDR3 reads CASSLIYNEKLFF. CDR3 coding DNA: TGTGCCAGCAGTTTAATCTATAATGAAAAACTGTTTTTT.

The chain joins TRBV7-9 to TRBJ2-2; the D is unclear. This CDR3 has 12 amino acids. Germline V CDR1 and CDR2: SEHNR, FQNEAQ (reference sequence). V was shortened by 6 bases and J by 7 bases, with 9 bases between the two germline ends. The CDR3 DNA is TGTGCCAGCAGGAGACAAGTCGGGGAGCTGTTTTTT. Its protein is CASRRQVGELFF. Complete variable domain (other parts from reference TRBV7-9 and TRBJ2-2): DTGVSQNPRHKITKRGQNVTFRCDPISEHNRLYWYRQTLGQGPEFLTYFQNEAQLEKSRLLSDRFSAERPKGSFSTLEIQRTEQGDSAMYLCASRRQVGELFFGEGSRLTVL.

This clone is a singleton in its sample. The rearrangement uses TRBV6-6 and TRBJ1-2, with unresolved D. The CDR3 spans 12 residues. From germline, CDR1 is MNHNY and CDR2 SVGAGI (reference sequence). Trimming took off 5 bases at V and 5 bases at J, with 9 bases between the two ends. CDR3 coding DNA: TGTGCCAGCAGTCTCGACTCTTATGGCTACACCTTC. Residues: CASSLDSYGYTF.

The chain has TRBV7-4 and TRBJ2-7; TRBD1 agrees at 10 bases. The germline V gene has CDR1 SGHVT and CDR2 SQSDAQ. J was trimmed by 4 bases and V by 5 bases; bases with no gene match: 5. This CDR3 region has 14 residues. CDR3 nucleotide sequence: TGTGCCAGCAGCGCGCGGGACAGGGGTTACGAGCAGTACTTC. Translated, it gives CASSARDRGYEQYF.

This sequence joins TRBV29-1 and TRBJ1-1, with 7 bases lining up with TRBD1. Trimming took 5 bases from V and 8 from J; bases not matched to a gene: 5. The CDR3 runs to 11 residues. Germline V CDR1 and CDR2: SQVTM, ANQGSEA. CDR3 region: CSVRGGGEAFF. DNA of the CDR3: TGCAGCGTTCGAGGGGGCGGGGAAGCTTTCTTT.

This clone turned up a few times. CDR3 amino acids: CASSGGLALPYEQYF. In DNA, the CDR3 is TGTGCCAGCAGTGGGGGACTAGCTCTTCCCTACGAGCAGTACTTC. This chain joins TRBV2 and TRBJ2-7, with TRBD2 matching over 9 bases. The germline CDR1 and CDR2 sequences are SNHLY and FYNNEI. V shed 4 bases, J shed 2 bases, and the junction held 6 bases outside the gene matches. This CDR3 is 15 amino acids long.

The gene calls are TRBV27 and TRBJ1-5; 7 nucleotides line up with TRBD1. The CDR3 runs to 14 residues. Germline CDR1 is MNHEY and CDR2 is SMNVEV (reference sequence). With 5 bases clipped from V and 4 bases from J, the junction kept 5 bases outside the gene matches. The CDR3 spells CASSHRDSNQPQHF. The CDR3 DNA reads TGTGCCAGCAGTCACCGGGACAGTAATCAGCCCCAGCATTTT.

This chain links TRBV5-6 with TRBJ1-1; 7 nucleotides match TRBD1. V was pared by 4 bases and J by 5 bases, with 8 bases of the junction left unmatched. The CDR3 extends over 14 amino acids. Germline-derived CDR1 and CDR2 are SGHDT and YYEEEE. DNA of the CDR3: TGTGCCAGCAGCGCCGCAGGGGGTCGGACTGAAGCTTTCTTT. Protein: CASSAAGGRTEAFF. The full variable domain, its missing parts supplied by reference TRBV5-6 and TRBJ1-1, is DAGVTQSPTHLIKTRGQQVTLRCSPKSGHDTVSWYQQALGQGPQFIFQYYEEEERQRGNFPDRFSGHQFPNYSSELNVNALLLGDSALYLCASSAAGGRTEAFFGQGTRLTVV.

V gene TRBV27 combines with J gene TRBJ2-2; TRBD1 agrees at 8 bases. The V gene end was trimmed by 5 bases and the J gene end by 1 base; junction bases not matched to a gene: 9. This CDR3 is 17 amino acids long. Germline loops: CDR1 MNHEY, CDR2 SMNVEV (reference sequence). The CDR3 DNA reads as TGTGCCAGCAGTCTACTTCCCGGGACAGGGAACACCGGGGAGCTGTTTTTT. Protein product: CASSLLPGTGNTGELFF.

The chain carries TRBV7-9 and TRBJ2-5, with 7 positions matching TRBD2. The J segment lost 5 bases and the V segment lost 2 bases, leaving 14 bases of the junction unmatched. CDR3 length: 17 amino acids. The germline V gene encodes CDR1 SEHNR and CDR2 FQNEAQ (reference sequence). The CDR3 DNA reads as TGTGCCAGCAGCTTACCCTACGGGAGGTTGGTCGGGGAGACCCAGTACTTC. It is translated as CASSLPYGRLVGETQYF. Full variable domain (missing parts from reference TRBV7-9 and TRBJ2-5): DTGVSQNPRHKITKRGQNVTFRCDPISEHNRLYWYRQTLGQGPEFLTYFQNEAQLEKSRLLSDRFSAERPKGSFSTLEIQRTEQGDSAMYLCASSLPYGRLVGETQYFGPGTRLLVL.

The chain combines TRBV5-5 with TRBJ2-2; 8 nucleotides align to TRBD1. This CDR3 contains 15 residues. In germline, CDR1 is SGHKS, CDR2 YYEKEE (reference sequence). V shed 0 bases, J shed 7 bases, and the junction held 5 bases outside the gene matches. This CDR3 reads CASSLGTGSYGELFF. The CDR3 bases are TGTGCCAGCAGCTTGGGGACAGGGAGTTACGGGGAGCTGTTTTTT.

The V gene is TRBV11-2, the J gene TRBJ1-1; D uncertain. Per germline, CDR1 SGHAT and CDR2 FQNNGV. This CDR3 is built from 15 residues. Trimming removed 4 bases from V and 0 bases from J, with 12 bases in between. The CDR3 region has the DNA TGTGCCAGCAGCTCGTCGGTCGGGATGAACACTGAAGCTTTCTTT. Encoded protein: CASSSSVGMNTEAFF.

The CDR3 sequence: CASSPAAGGTEAFF. The CDR3 DNA reads as TGTGCCAGCAGCCCCGCAGCAGGCGGGACTGAAGCTTTCTTT. The genes are TRBV7-8 and TRBJ1-1; D is uncertain. The CDR3 covers 14 residues. The V end lost 5 bases, the J end lost 5 bases, and 15 bases lay between the germline ends. CDR1 and CDR2 (germline): SGHVS, FQNEAQ.

This clone was seen only once. The CDR3, as DNA: TGTGCCAGCAGCTCCTACAGGGGGAAAAACGAGCAGTACTTC. Protein sequence: CASSSYRGKNEQYF. The rearrangement joins TRBV13 to TRBJ2-7, with TRBD1 identical over 8 bases. Germline lookup yields CDR1 PRHDT and CDR2 FYEKMQ (reference sequence). The CDR3 runs 14 residues. V trimming: 4 bases; J trimming: 5 bases; junction bases outside the gene matches: 7.

The genes are TRBV27 and TRBJ1-5, with D unclear. V lost 4 bases and J lost 3, with 7 bases in between. Looked up from germline, CDR1 is MNHEY and CDR2 is SMNVEV (reference sequence). CDR3 length equals 13 residues. The CDR3 region is CASSSSYNQPQHF. The CDR3 region has the DNA TGTGCCAGCAGTTCGAGCTACAATCAGCCCCAGCATTTT.

In its sample, this clone was seen a few times. The chain employs TRBV6-1 and TRBJ1-2; 9 bases line up with TRBD1. Looked up from germline, CDR1 is MNHNS and CDR2 is SASEGT. V gave up 6 bases and J gave up 8 bases; unmatched junction bases: 7. This CDR3 is 13 amino acids long. CDR3 in DNA: TGTGCCAGCAGATCGGGACAGGGAGGCGGCTACACCTTC. This translates into CASRSGQGGGYTF.

J is TRBJ2-1 and V is TRBV7-2; 7 nucleotides line up with TRBD1. The J segment lost 6 bases and the V segment lost 3 bases, leaving 5 bases of the junction unmatched. Germline-derived CDR1 and CDR2 are SGHTA and FQGNSA. The CDR3 is 14 amino acids. CDR3 sequence reads: CASSLDRLSNEQFF. As DNA, the CDR3 is TGTGCCAGCAGCTTGGACAGGCTCAGCAATGAGCAGTTCTTC.

This clone has just a few counts. This chain connects TRBV5-6 to TRBJ2-5, with 7 bases aligning to TRBD1. The CDR3 is made up of 13 amino acids. The trim removed 5 bases at V and 3 bases at J, leaving 4 bases unmatched. Germline V gives CDR1 SGHDT, CDR2 YYEEEE. For the CDR3, the DNA is TGTGCCAGCAGTCTTACAGGGGAAGAGACCCAGTACTTC. Translated, it gives CASSLTGEETQYF.

The chain couples TRBV21-1 to TRBJ1-3; the table calls TRBD1, which could not be checked here. TRBV21-1 is recorded as a pseudogene. The CDR3 has 14 amino acids. The CDR3, as DNA: TGTGCCAGCCTAACAGGGGGCTCTGGAAACACCATATATTTT. Its translation: CASLTGGSGNTIYF.

The rearrangement joins TRBV5-1 to TRBJ1-4, with D perhaps TRBD1 (6 bases). Trimming took off 1 base at V and 8 bases at J, with 12 bases between the two ends. The V gene's germline CDR1 is SGHRS and CDR2 YFSETQ. The CDR3 consists of 14 residues. CDR3 sequence (DNA): TGCGCCAGCAGCTTGACGGTTCAGGGGGAAAAACTGTTTTTT. Amino acid sequence: CASSLTVQGEKLFF.